The clone carrying this T cell receptor (beta chain) has just a few counts. Its antigen remains unknown. The sample is drawn from a study of CD8 T cells in ankylosing spondylitis. Libraries of TCR beta came from quantitative 5'-RACE with molecular barcodes. TCRdb processed the 5' RACE reads anew with MiXCR; each CDR3 protein has one entry. The repertoire holds roughly 150,000 distinct CDR3 sequences, approximately 9% seen once, with approximately 16% in the top ten. Overall study results and limits: Prior work had noted some motif variants in reactive arthritis blood and synovial fluid. Apparently characteristic of ankylosing spondylitis blood was a TCR beta motif (about 8 highly homologous variants). Relatively rare in peripheral blood, disease-linked clones were also CD8+.

The sample consisted of blood, either unsorted or a sorted T cell fraction (not recorded which). This receptor was identified in a female donor with ankylosing spondylitis or in good health (not recorded which).

The CDR3 is CASSFRAELNQPQHF. Written as DNA, the CDR3 is TGTGCCAGCAGTTTCAGGGCAGAACTCAATCAGCCCCAGCATTTT. This chain joins TRBV27 and TRBJ1-5; D possibly corresponds to TRBD1 (5 bases). With 3 bases removed from V and 3 bases from J, the gap between germline ends came to 12 bases. CDR3 length equals 15 residues. CDR1 and CDR2 from the germline V gene are MNHEY and SMNVEV (reference sequence).